The next 17 T cell receptor beta chains were all read from a single sample in a study of OX40 agonist ivuxolimab in advanced cancers. Using immunoSEQ multiplex PCR, the repertoire was profiled, and TCRdb retains in-frame clones only, with some absent. The sample consists of some 140,000 clones, 93% of them appearing once. Sequencing was performed on CD4+ or CD8+ T cells sorted from blood, taken in a trial of the OX40 agonist ivuxolimab. The receptors come from an adult with an advanced solid tumor such as melanoma, head and neck, liver or kidney cancer.

Only a few counts were recorded for this clone. This chain links TRBV19 with TRBJ1-1; 7 bases are shared with TRBD1. The CDR3 runs 14 residues. Trimming took 6 bases from V and 0 from J; bases not matched to a gene: 4. Germline-derived CDR1 and CDR2 are LNHDA and SQIVND (reference sequence). The CDR3 coding sequence is TGTGCCAGTAGGAAACAGGGGCTGAACACTGAAGCTTTCTTT. Protein sequence: CASRKQGLNTEAFF.

The chain joins TRBV7-2 to TRBJ1-2; 11 positions agree with TRBD1. This CDR3 spans 17 amino acids. The germline gives CDR1 SGHTA, CDR2 FQGNSA. V lost 2 bases and J lost 4; bases outside the gene matches: 9. In DNA form, the CDR3 reads TGTGCCAGCAGCTTAAATCGGGACAGGGGGTTCAGCTATGGCTACACCTTC. It encodes CASSLNRDRGFSYGYTF.

This sequence joins TRBV18 and TRBJ2-2; D is ambiguous. Between the trimmed V and J ends, which lost 3 bases and 0 bases, there was a span of 8 bases. The CDR3 runs to 15 residues. Germline CDR1 is KGHSH and CDR2 is LQKENI. The CDR3 sequence: CASSPDRTNTGELFF. As DNA, the CDR3 is TGTGCCAGCTCACCGGACCGAACGAACACCGGGGAGCTGTTTTTT.

The chain carries TRBV6-5 and TRBJ1-1; D is unclear. V lost 0 bases, J lost 1 base, and 12 bases lay in between. The CDR3 is made up of 16 amino acids. Looked up from germline, CDR1 is MNHEY and CDR2 is SVGAGI. The CDR3 nucleotides are TGTGCCAGCAGTTACTCCCGCCGACACCCGAACACTGAAGCTTTCTTT. Translating gives CASSYSRRHPNTEAFF.

The chain joins TRBV9 to TRBJ2-7; no reliable D call. In germline, CDR1 is SGDLS, CDR2 YYNGEE. This CDR3 is built from 15 residues. V was trimmed by 4 bases and J by 1 base, leaving 15 bases between them. The CDR3 protein is CASSPRRTVSYEQYF. CDR3 DNA: TGTGCCAGCAGCCCCCGTCGGACGGTATCCTACGAGCAGTACTTC.

This clone has just one count. The junction departs from germline at one end; a sequencing error may be responsible. V and J are TRBV18 and TRBJ1-5, with D maybe TRBD1 (5 bases). CDR1 is KGHSH, CDR2 LQKENI, per germline. The CDR3 has 16 residues. The CDR3 spells CTSSPPGRVRDQPQHF. In DNA, the CDR3 is TGTACCAGCTCACCACCGGGCAGGGTAAGGGATCAGCCCCAGCATTTT.

CDR3 sequence (DNA): TGTGCCAGCTCCTTCGGACAGGACGGGAACACCATATATTTT. It is translated as CASSFGQDGNTIYF. The chain joins TRBV18 to TRBJ1-3, with TRBD1 identical over 7 bases. Unmatched junction bases numbered 9, after V lost 6 bases and J lost 7 bases. The CDR3 length is 14 residues. Germline V gene sequence: CDR1 KGHSH, CDR2 LQKENI.

The genes are TRBV25-1 and TRBJ1-1; D gene uncertain. Trimming took 4 bases from V and 3 from J, leaving 12 bases between them. CDR3 length: 14 amino acids. CDR1 is MGHDK, CDR2 SYGVNS, per germline. The CDR3 sequence is CASSVLGSDTEAFF. The CDR3 nucleotides read TGTGCCAGCAGTGTATTAGGGTCGGACACTGAAGCTTTCTTT.

A remark on this clone: This specimen includes other DNA sequences encoding the same CDR3. The rearrangement joins TRBV28 to TRBJ1-5; 10 nucleotides align to TRBD1. Germline values: CDR1 MDHEN, CDR2 SYDVKM. V lost 4 bases to trimming and J lost 7 bases; unmatched junction nucleotides: 4. CDR3 length: 14 amino acids. The CDR3 spells CASSSGQGNQPQHF. The CDR3 nucleotides read TGTGCCAGCAGTTCGGGACAGGGGAACCAGCCCCAGCATTTT.

The V and J genes are TRBV18 and TRBJ2-5; TRBD2 matches at 7 bases. V was clipped by 3 bases and J by 2 bases; unmatched bases: 6. Germline CDR1 KGHSH, CDR2 LQKENI. The length of the CDR3 is 15 residues. CDR3 residues: CASSPPGLTQETQYF. The CDR3 nucleotides are TGTGCCAGCTCACCCCCGGGACTAACTCAAGAGACCCAGTACTTC.

This clone was seen many times. The V gene is TRBV28, the J gene TRBJ1-4; no clear D. CDR3 size: 15 residues. CDR1 is MDHEN, CDR2 SYDVKM, per germline. With 5 bases removed from V and 0 bases from J, the gap between germline ends came to 10 bases. The CDR3 reads CASSALGSTNEKLFF. CDR3 nucleotides: TGTGCCAGCAGTGCCCTCGGATCAACTAATGAAAAACTGTTTTTT.

The chain uses TRBV4-3 and TRBJ1-2; D is perhaps TRBD1 (5 bases). The CDR3 length is 12 residues. V was pared by 3 bases and J by 9 bases, with 11 bases between. Germline V CDR1 and CDR2: LGHNA, YSLEER. CDR3 region: CASSQGGISYTF. The CDR3 DNA reads TGCGCCAGCAGCCAGGGGGGGATTAGCTACACCTTC.

The chain joins TRBV6-5 to TRBJ1-1; weak D call: TRBD1 (6 bases). The CDR3 sequence is 16 residues long. Trimming stripped 4 bases from V and 4 bases from J, with 19 bases between. Germline V CDR1 and CDR2: MNHEY, SVGAGI. CDR3 protein: CASSWQGRGVSTEAFF. The CDR3 DNA follows: TGTGCCAGCAGTTGGCAGGGGCGAGGGGTGAGCACTGAAGCTTTCTTT.

The chain links TRBV7-9 to TRBJ1-1; D may be TRBD1 (5 bases). Trimming stripped 7 bases from V and 2 bases from J, with 11 bases between. Germline CDR1 SEHNR, CDR2 FQNEAQ (reference sequence). This CDR3 region has 13 residues. The CDR3 sequence: CASMWDGNTEAFF. DNA of the CDR3: TGTGCCAGCATGTGGGACGGTAACACTGAAGCTTTCTTT.

This clone was detected only once. The genes are TRBV11-2 and TRBJ1-2; D is unresolved. From germline, CDR1 is SGHAT and CDR2 FQNNGV. The CDR3 covers 13 residues. V lost 4 bases, J lost 5 bases, and 11 bases lay in between. Written as DNA, the CDR3 is TGTGCCAGCAGCTCCATACATAATTATGGCTACACCTTC. Translating it yields CASSSIHNYGYTF.

V gene TRBV9 combines with J gene TRBJ1-1, with unresolved D. The CDR3 extends over 15 amino acids. V lost 4 bases and J lost 1, with 14 bases in between. In germline, CDR1 is SGDLS, CDR2 YYNGEE. The CDR3 reads CASSPLPGANTEAFF. CDR3 DNA: TGTGCCAGCAGCCCGCTGCCAGGCGCGAACACTGAAGCTTTCTTT.

This clone was seen only a few times. The chain combines TRBV9 with TRBJ1-1, with D hard to call. V was pared by 0 bases and J by 2 bases, with 5 bases between. Per germline, CDR1 SGDLS and CDR2 YYNGEE. The CDR3 has 13 amino acids. This CDR3 reads CASSVEYNTEAFF. CDR3 nucleotides: TGTGCCAGCAGCGTAGAGTACAACACTGAAGCTTTCTTT.